The clone carrying this T cell receptor (beta chain) was counted a few times. The data were obtained in a study of T-cell reconstitution after alpha-beta-depleted transplantation in children. The CDR3 has 18 amino acids. The ends lost 2 bases at V and 7 bases at J; junction bases unmatched: 16. Unique molecular identifiers were incorporated into the prepared TCRbeta library. TCRdb ran MiXCR on the PCR reads and lists one entry per CDR3 protein. The table records some 840,000 distinct CDR3 sequences, less than 20% of them present only once. The sample was PBMCs, mostly from graft donor cells, taken 360 days after TCRalphabeta/CD19-depleted stem cell transplant. V usage is TRBV12-3 or TRBV12-4 and J usage is TRBJ2-2; 7 nucleotides line up with TRBD2. The receptor was isolated from a male patient between 5 and 17 years old who had a stem cell transplant for acute lymphoblastic leukemia, so the T cells may come from the graft donor. CDR3: CASSLISLAGVAGGELFF. The CDR3 DNA sequence: TGTGCCAGCAGTTTAATCTCTTTGGCGGGAGTGGCCGGCGGGGAGCTGTTTTTT.